Each of the 3 T cell receptor beta chains below was sequenced from the same sample in a study of CD8 T cells in Susac syndrome (dated by TCRdb to the late 2010s). The library relied on the immunoSEQ multiplex PCR assay. RNA was extracted with the RNeasy kit and 0.5 to 1 ug was reverse transcribed using random hexamers. The public reads were reprocessed in TCRdb via fastp at Q25 and MiXCR, keeping in-frame beta chains. CDR3 protein duplicates are merged, each entry listing the most common genes and DNA. Present in this sample are 80,000 or so distinct CDR3 sequences, 90% to 97% of which were seen just once. The top ten clonotypes cover 0.4% to 0.45% of the sample. The sequenced material came from CD8+ T cells from PBMCs. The source of these receptors is a human donor with Susac syndrome.

The V call is TRBV27, the J call TRBJ2-5; 11 bases agree with TRBD2. Germline values: CDR1 MNHEY, CDR2 SMNVEV (reference sequence). Trimming took 6 bases from V and 2 from J; bases not matched to a gene: 8. This CDR3 is built from 16 residues. CDR3 sequence: CASRRLLAGVQETQYF. Here the CDR3 DNA reads TGTGCCAGCAGACGCCTACTAGCGGGAGTTCAAGAGACCCAGTACTTC.

This chain uses TRBV20-1 with TRBJ2-1; 9 bases align to TRBD2. Trimming removed 0 bases from V and 4 bases from J; junction bases left unmatched: 7. The CDR3 is made up of 16 amino acids. The germline CDR1 and CDR2 sequences are DFQATT and SNEGSKA (reference sequence). CDR3 in amino acids: CSARDFKAGGYNEQFF. CDR3 sequence (DNA): TGCAGTGCTAGAGATTTTAAGGCGGGAGGGTACAATGAGCAGTTCTTC.

The V call is TRBV27, the J call TRBJ2-7; no clear D. CDR1 is MNHEY, CDR2 SMNVEV, per germline (reference sequence). Between the trimmed V and J ends, which lost 5 bases and 3 bases, there was a span of 11 bases. This CDR3 is 13 amino acids long. The CDR3 sequence is CASSHQDGYEQYF. In nucleotides, the CDR3 is TGTGCCAGCAGTCACCAGGACGGCTACGAGCAGTACTTC.